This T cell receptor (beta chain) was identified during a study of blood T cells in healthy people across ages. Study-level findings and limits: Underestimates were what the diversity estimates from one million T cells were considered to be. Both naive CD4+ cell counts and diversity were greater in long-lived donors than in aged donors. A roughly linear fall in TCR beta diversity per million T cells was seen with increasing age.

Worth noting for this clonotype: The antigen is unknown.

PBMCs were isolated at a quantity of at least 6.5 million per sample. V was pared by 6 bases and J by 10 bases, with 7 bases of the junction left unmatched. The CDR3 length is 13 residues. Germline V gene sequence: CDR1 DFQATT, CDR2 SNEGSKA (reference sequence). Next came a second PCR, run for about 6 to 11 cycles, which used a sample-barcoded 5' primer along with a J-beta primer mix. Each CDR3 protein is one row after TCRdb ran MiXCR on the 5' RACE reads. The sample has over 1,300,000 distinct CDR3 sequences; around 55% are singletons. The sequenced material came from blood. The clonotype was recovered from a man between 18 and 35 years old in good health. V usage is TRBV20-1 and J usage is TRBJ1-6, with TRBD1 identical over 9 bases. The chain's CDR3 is CSATTGGTSPLHF. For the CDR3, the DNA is TGCAGTGCCACCACAGGGGGCACCTCACCCCTCCACTTT.